Listed here is a single TCR beta chain. The antigen is not known. The data were taken from a study of identical twins. Study-level points and caveats: Twins shared beta out-of-frame sequences in excess, but this excess was weaker.

With no exceptions, donors were healthy Caucasians. Between the trimmed V and J ends, which lost 8 bases and 10 bases, there was a span of 18 bases. The CDR3 totals 13 residues. TCRdb re-derived calls from the 5' RACE reads in MiXCR, one entry per CDR3 protein. The table has roughly 720,000 distinct CDR3 sequences, approximately 18% seen once. The data also belong to a second study, concerning T cells expressing NK-cell markers. That investigation notes: Dominance of the CD3+CD56-NKG2C+ fraction by these clonotypes also held in a handful of donors.

Sequenced: PBMCs. The chain employs TRBV12-3 or TRBV12-4 and TRBJ2-1; D gene ambiguous. This receptor was taken from a woman between 18 and 30 years old in good health. CDR3 protein: CASGPPRVGEQFF. The CDR3 DNA reads as TGTGCCAGCGGTCCGCCCCGCGTTGGGGAGCAGTTCTTC.